Following are 10 T cell receptor beta chains from one sample sequenced in a study of a mutant IDH1 vaccine in newly diagnosed glioma. Here immunoSEQ multiplex PCR was the method, and the copy in TCRdb shows in-frame clones only, minus some. The sample includes tens of thousands of clones, approximately 80% of them seen just once. The time point was: week 23, last vaccination. Doses of 300 ug of mutant IDH1 20-mer peptide were given with topical imiquimod. No antigens are known for them. Material: PBMCs, obtained from a glioma patient whose treatment included an IDH1 peptide vaccine. The receptors were sampled from a man younger than 35 with glioma.

V and J are TRBV7-2 and TRBJ2-7; no clear D. Germline values: CDR1 SGHTA, CDR2 FQGNSA. The germline V and J ends were trimmed by 5 bases and 3 bases, with 11 bases remaining between them. This CDR3 has 13 residues. The CDR3 nucleotides read TGTGCCAGCAGCACAAAGGAGTTCTACGAGCAGTACTTC. This sequence encodes CASSTKEFYEQYF.

The CDR3 loop reads CASSERQGTDEQFF. The CDR3 DNA reads TGTGCCAGCTCCGAACGACAGGGGACAGATGAGCAGTTCTTC. The chain carries TRBV2 and TRBJ2-1, with 8 positions matching TRBD1. From germline, CDR1 is SNHLY and CDR2 FYNNEI. V was clipped by 8 bases and J by 8 bases; unmatched bases: 11. CDR3 length: 14 residues.

This clone has a handful of counts. The V and J genes are TRBV20-1 and TRBJ1-1; D possibly corresponds to TRBD1 (5 bases). The ends were cut back, 5 bases at V and 7 bases at J, with 11 bases in the middle. CDR1 and CDR2 (germline): DFQATT, SNEGSKA (reference sequence). The length of the CDR3 is 11 residues. CDR3 loop: CSASRGDEAFF. The CDR3 region has the DNA TGCAGTGCTTCCCGGGGGGATGAAGCTTTCTTT.

The rearrangement joins TRBV6-5 to TRBJ2-2; no clear D gene. CDR3 length: 16 residues. CDR1 MNHEY and CDR2 SVGAGI come from the germline V gene. The V and J ends lost 2 bases and 1 base respectively, with 11 bases between them. CDR3 bases: TGTGCCAGCAGTTACGCTCTACCCAAGAACACCGGGGAGCTGTTTTTT. It is translated as CASSYALPKNTGELFF.

The rearrangement links TRBV25-1 to TRBJ2-2; the match to TRBD2 covers 9 bases. J gave up 8 bases and V 0 bases, and 10 bases lay outside the gene matches. The V gene's germline CDR1 is MGHDK and CDR2 SYGVNS. This CDR3 has 17 amino acids. In DNA, the CDR3 is TGTGCCAGCAGTGAATATCGGGGCGGGAGGGTCTTTGGGGAGCTGTTTTTT. Its protein is CASSEYRGGRVFGELFF.

This clone was detected only a few times. The chain couples TRBV19 to TRBJ1-1; no reliable D call. Germline V gives CDR1 LNHDA, CDR2 SQIVND (reference sequence). The length of the CDR3 is 17 residues. V lost 3 bases, J lost 2 bases, and 19 bases lay in between. CDR3 bases: TGTGCCAGTAGTATGAGAGGGCAGACGGGAAAAAACACTGAAGCTTTCTTT. Protein sequence: CASSMRGQTGKNTEAFF.

This chain uses TRBV9 with TRBJ1-1; D gene unclear. The germline gives CDR1 SGDLS, CDR2 YYNGEE. This CDR3 is built from 13 residues. V was pared by 4 bases and J by 5 bases, with 12 bases between. The DNA of the CDR3 is TGTGCCAGCAGCCATCCTCCGGAAACTGAAGCTTTCTTT. It is translated as CASSHPPETEAFF.

By its share, this clone is medium-sized (0.01 to 0.1%). V and J are TRBV9 and TRBJ2-7, with D perhaps matching TRBD1 or TRBD2 (5 bases each). This CDR3 spans 15 amino acids. Germline V gives CDR1 SGDLS, CDR2 YYNGEE. The V end was cut by 4 bases, the J end by 2 bases, with 16 bases between. This chain's CDR3 is CASSTRDGGAYEQYF. DNA for the CDR3: TGTGCCAGCAGCACCCGGGACGGTGGGGCCTACGAGCAGTACTTC.

Here the CDR3 DNA reads TGCGCCAGCAGCCCCGGGTGGGACACCGGGGAGCTGTTTTTT. Amino acid sequence: CASSPGWDTGELFF. This chain links TRBV4-3 with TRBJ2-2; D is unclear. V was pared by 4 bases and J by 3 bases, with 9 bases between. The CDR3 runs to 14 residues. Germline V gives CDR1 LGHNA, CDR2 YSLEER.

This chain uses TRBV10-3 with TRBJ1-2; 10 bases line up with TRBD1. V lost 4 bases and J lost 12; bases outside the gene matches: 5. The germline V gene encodes CDR1 ENHRY and CDR2 SYGVKD. This CDR3 has 12 amino acids. The CDR3 DNA follows: TGTGCCATCAGTGGGGGACAGGGGAGTGACACCTTC. It specifies CAISGGQGSDTF.